This TCR beta chain appears in the sequencing data of a study of technical replicates of blood from several donors. The junction had 8 bases not matched to a gene; V was cut back by 6 bases and J by 4 bases. The CDR3 has 15 residues. Germline-derived CDR1 and CDR2 are MNHEY and SVGAGI. This table comes from immunoSEQ multiplex PCR, and its TCRdb copy is limited to in-frame clones, with some not included. This table holds roughly 90,000 clones, 85% to 95% found once. Specimen: T cells isolated from PBMCs. V usage is TRBV6-5 and J usage is TRBJ1-3; 8 nucleotides agree with TRBD1. The receptor was isolated from a human donor in good health. The CDR3 bases are TGTGCCAGCAGCTCAGAACAGGGGGGCGGAAACACCATATATTTT. Protein: CASSSEQGGGNTIYF.